One sample yielded the 5 T cell receptor beta chains listed below, sequenced in a study of T cell repertoires in urothelial bladder cancer. Clones were read by immunoSEQ multiplex PCR, and TCRdb kept only the in-frame ones, dropping some. Of about 10,000 clones in the sample, around 58% are singletons; the top ten hold about 34%. The sequencing sample was made of tumor-infiltrating cells from bladder cancer. The receptor set was obtained from a human donor with urothelial carcinoma.

This clone appeared a single time. The rearrangement links TRBV5-1 to TRBJ2-3; 8 nucleotides align to TRBD2. V lost 1 base to trimming and J lost 2 bases; unmatched junction nucleotides: 6. In germline, CDR1 is SGHRS, CDR2 YFSETQ. The CDR3 is 16 amino acids. This CDR3 is CASSLWQRGNTDTQYF. CDR3 nucleotides: TGCGCCAGCAGCTTGTGGCAGCGGGGGAACACAGATACGCAGTATTTT.

This clone turned up a few times. This chain joins TRBV6-5 and TRBJ1-2, with 7 bases identical to TRBD1. Per germline, CDR1 MNHEY and CDR2 SVGAGI. V shed 3 bases, J shed 1 base, and the junction held 5 bases outside the gene matches. CDR3 length: 15 residues. CDR3 in amino acids: CASSYSGTVNYGYTF. The CDR3 DNA reads as TGTGCCAGCAGTTATTCCGGGACAGTTAACTATGGCTACACCTTC.

The V gene is TRBV4-1, the J gene TRBJ1-2; D gene uncertain. The germline CDR1 and CDR2 sequences are MGHRA and YSYEKL. V was cut by 7 bases and J by 8 bases, with 17 bases left in between. The CDR3 totals 13 residues. CDR3 coding DNA: TGCGCCAGCACCCGATGGAGTAGTTGGGGCTACACCTTC. Protein product: CASTRWSSWGYTF.

The CDR3 DNA follows: TGTGCCAGCAGCCTCGGGGTCGACACCATATATTTT. Translated, it gives CASSLGVDTIYF. This chain connects TRBV5-6 to TRBJ1-3; D gene uncertain. CDR1 SGHDT and CDR2 YYEEEE come from the germline V gene. This CDR3 comprises 12 residues. Trimming removed 4 bases from V and 8 bases from J, with 10 bases in between. The whole variable domain, filled in from reference TRBV5-6 and TRBJ1-3, reads DAGVTQSPTHLIKTRGQQVTLRCSPKSGHDTVSWYQQALGQGPQFIFQYYEEEERQRGNFPDRFSGHQFPNYSSELNVNALLLGDSALYLCASSLGVDTIYFGEGSWLTVV.

The chain uses TRBV6-5 and TRBJ2-7; 9 bases align to TRBD1. This CDR3 has 15 residues. The J segment lost 6 bases and the V segment lost 4 bases, leaving 10 bases of the junction unmatched. Germline CDR1 is MNHEY and CDR2 is SVGAGI. CDR3 region: CASSLGGTGSREQYF. CDR3 nucleotides: TGTGCCAGCAGTTTAGGCGGGACAGGGTCTCGCGAGCAGTACTTC.